The present T cell receptor beta chain was sequenced within a study of shared clonotypes between healthy human individuals. The study's findings and limits: The diversity represented, both genetic and in exposure history, was limited by few donors. Generation probabilities of non-shared clonotypes were lower (relative to those shared by all four donors). With a handful of donors compared, around 4.7% of naive CD4 clonotypes were shared.

The table came from immunoSEQ multiplex PCR; TCRdb's copy has only in-frame clones and leaves some out. In the table there are roughly 2,300,000 clones, around 93% of which are singletons. As to this clone: As yet, its antigen is unknown.

The sequence derives from a man between 18 and 35 years old in good health. Some clones in this sample may be carry-over from other donors' samples. Sequenced: naive CD4+ T cells from PBMCs. Indicated subset: CD45RA+ positively selected.

The CDR3: CSVEDRGTGTHEQYF. For the CDR3, the DNA is TGCAGCGTTGAAGATCGGGGGACAGGGACCCACGAGCAGTACTTC. The chain is built from TRBV29-1 and TRBJ2-7, with 9 bases lining up with TRBD1. This CDR3 contains 15 residues. Germline-derived CDR1 and CDR2 are SQVTM and ANQGSEA. Germline trimming cut 0 bases from V and 5 bases from J; bases unmatched to any gene: 8.